This T cell receptor (beta chain) was profiled in a study of somatic mutations in cytotoxic T cells in rheumatoid arthritis. Clones were read by immunoSEQ multiplex PCR, and TCRdb kept only the in-frame ones, dropping some. Counted here are about 20,000 clones, 65% to 80% occurring once; the ten biggest clones make up 28%. On this clone itself: No antigen is known for it.

Study conclusions and caveats: The largest CD8+ clone made up over 20% of CD8+ cells in about an eighth of the 65 patients.

Trimming left V 6 bases short and J 3 bases short, with 17 bases between. The CDR3 loop spans 15 amino acids. CDR1 is MNHEY, CDR2 SVGAGI, per germline. The J gene is TRBJ1-1, the V gene TRBV6-5; D unclear. This clonotype was obtained from an adult with rheumatoid arthritis. Sequencing was performed on CD8+ T cells sorted from blood. The CDR3 region is CASSPTGWGDTEAFF. CDR3 sequence (DNA): TGTGCCAGCAGCCCCACTGGTTGGGGTGACACTGAAGCTTTCTTT.